This T cell receptor beta chain is from a study of T cell responses to AZD1222 COVID-19 vaccine. Whole-study results and caveats: Repertoires were sampled only after the peak T cell response. Elevations in Spike-specific TCR breadth and depth followed administration of two AZD1222 doses.

V gave up 3 bases and J gave up 9 bases; unmatched junction bases: 4. The CDR3 spans 13 residues. CDR1 DFQATT and CDR2 SNEGSKA come from the germline V gene (reference sequence). As for this clone: Its antigen remains unknown.

Sequencing was performed with immunoSEQ multiplex PCR; in TCRdb, only in-frame clones are kept and a portion is missing. The sample holds 110,000 to 150,000 clones; 70% to 90% are singletons and the top ten take approximately 4.5%. The chain is built from TRBV20-1 and TRBJ1-6, with 8 bases aligning to TRBD1. The clonotype comes from an adult in good health. Sequenced here: peripheral blood, sampled on day 0 of AZD1222 vaccination. The DNA of the CDR3 is TGCAGTGCTAGTCAGGGGGCAGGTTCACCCCTCCACTTT. Protein product: CSASQGAGSPLHF.